This TCR beta chain was sequenced during a study of early T cells in non-severe SARS-CoV-2 infection. Study summary: Sequenced material consisted of bulk RNA (from unsorted whole blood), and chains were unpaired.

The CDR3 loop spans 14 amino acids. The germline V and J ends were trimmed by 2 bases and 1 base, with 11 bases remaining between them. Germline CDR1 and CDR2: SQVTM and ANQGSEA. Attached unique molecular identifiers marked individual cDNA molecules. MiXCR, run by TCRdb on the 5' RACE reads, gives a single entry per CDR3 protein. The sample holds about 48,000 distinct CDR3 sequences, 7.7% seen once. This clonotype was seen repeatedly, ten times or more. Antigen specificity is unknown. Points from the study as a whole: Private and CD4 specificities were missed by VDJdb matching, which favored anti-spike CD8 responses.

V and J are TRBV29-1 and TRBJ1-2; no clear D. This TCR was sampled from an adult who was a healthcare worker with PCR-confirmed SARS-CoV-2 infection or an uninfected control (not recorded which). Sequences were obtained from whole blood. CDR3 bases: TGCAGCGTTGAACCCGGGTCGAATAACTATGGCTACACCTTC. It encodes CSVEPGSNNYGYTF.